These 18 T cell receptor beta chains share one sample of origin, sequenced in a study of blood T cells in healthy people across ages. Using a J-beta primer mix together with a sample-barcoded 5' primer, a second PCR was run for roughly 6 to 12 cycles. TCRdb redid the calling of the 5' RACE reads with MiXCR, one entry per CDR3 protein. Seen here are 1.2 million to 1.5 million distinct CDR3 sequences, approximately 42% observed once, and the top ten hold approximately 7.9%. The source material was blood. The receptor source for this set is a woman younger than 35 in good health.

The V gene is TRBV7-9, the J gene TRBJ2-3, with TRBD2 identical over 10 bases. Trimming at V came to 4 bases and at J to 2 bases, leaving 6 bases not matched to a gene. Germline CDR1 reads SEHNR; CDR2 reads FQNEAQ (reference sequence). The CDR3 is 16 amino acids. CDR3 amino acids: CASSSSGLAATDTQYF. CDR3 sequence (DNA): TGTGCCAGCAGCTCGTCTGGACTAGCGGCCACAGATACGCAGTATTTT.

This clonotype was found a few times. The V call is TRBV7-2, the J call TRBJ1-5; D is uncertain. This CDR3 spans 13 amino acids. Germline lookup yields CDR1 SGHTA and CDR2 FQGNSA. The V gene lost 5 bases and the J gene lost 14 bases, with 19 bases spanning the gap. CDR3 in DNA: TGTGCCAGCAGCGCGAACCAGGAGCCGGGAGAGCATTTT. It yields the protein CASSANQEPGEHF.

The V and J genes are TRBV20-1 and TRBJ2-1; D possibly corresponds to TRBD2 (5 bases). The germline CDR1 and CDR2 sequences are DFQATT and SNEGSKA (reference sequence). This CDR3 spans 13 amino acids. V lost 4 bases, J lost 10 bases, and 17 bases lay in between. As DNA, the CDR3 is TGCAGTGCTACGTTCGAGGGCCCCTACGAGCAGTTCTTC. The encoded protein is CSATFEGPYEQFF.

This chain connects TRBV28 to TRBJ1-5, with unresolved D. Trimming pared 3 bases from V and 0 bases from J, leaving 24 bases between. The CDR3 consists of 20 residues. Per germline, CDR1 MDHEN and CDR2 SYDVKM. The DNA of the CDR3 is TGTGCCAGCAGTTTGTCCAACAGAAAAAGCTTGAGACTTAGCAATCAGCCCCAGCATTTT. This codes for CASSLSNRKSLRLSNQPQHF.

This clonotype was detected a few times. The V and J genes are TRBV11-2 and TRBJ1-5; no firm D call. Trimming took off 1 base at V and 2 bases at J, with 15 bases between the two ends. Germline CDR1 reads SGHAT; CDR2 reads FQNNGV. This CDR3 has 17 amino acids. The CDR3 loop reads CASSLGSRRAGNQPQHF. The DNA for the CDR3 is TGTGCCAGCAGCTTAGGGAGCAGGCGGGCGGGCAATCAGCCCCAGCATTTT.

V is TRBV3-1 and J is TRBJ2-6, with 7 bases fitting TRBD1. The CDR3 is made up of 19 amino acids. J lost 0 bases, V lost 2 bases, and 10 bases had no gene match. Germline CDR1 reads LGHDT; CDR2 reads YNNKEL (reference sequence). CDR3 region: CASSQPLGSGGSGANVLTF. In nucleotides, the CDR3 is TGTGCCAGCAGCCAACCGTTGGGGTCAGGGGGCTCTGGGGCCAACGTCCTGACTTTC.

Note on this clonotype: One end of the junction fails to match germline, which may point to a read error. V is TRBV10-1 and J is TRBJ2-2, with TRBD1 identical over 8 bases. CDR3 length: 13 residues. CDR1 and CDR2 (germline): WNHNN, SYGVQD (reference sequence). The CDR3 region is CASSGQGTGELFF. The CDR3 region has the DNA TGTGCCAGCAGTGGACAGGGTACCGGGGAGCTGTTTTTT.

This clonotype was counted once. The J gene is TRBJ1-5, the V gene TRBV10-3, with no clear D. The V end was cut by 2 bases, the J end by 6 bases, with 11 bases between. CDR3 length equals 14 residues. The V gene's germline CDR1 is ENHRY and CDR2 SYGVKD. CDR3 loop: CAISEVEVGQPQHF. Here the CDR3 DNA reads TGTGCCATCAGTGAGGTAGAGGTTGGTCAGCCCCAGCATTTT.

The CDR3: CASRSTGLAGQSSYNEQYF. In DNA form, the CDR3 reads TGTGCCAGCAGATCAACGGGACTAGCGGGGCAGAGCTCCTACAATGAGCAGTACTTC. The V call is TRBV12-3 or TRBV12-4, the J call TRBJ2-1; the match to TRBD2 covers 13 bases. The DNA end favors TRBJ2-7, so the J call may be wrong. This CDR3 region has 19 residues.

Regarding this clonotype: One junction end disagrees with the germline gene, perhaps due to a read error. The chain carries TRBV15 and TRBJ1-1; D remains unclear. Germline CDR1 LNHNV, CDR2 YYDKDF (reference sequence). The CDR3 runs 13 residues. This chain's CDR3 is CATSRASGTEAFF. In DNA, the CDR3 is TGCGCCACCAGCAGAGCCTCCGGGACTGAAGCTTTCTTT.

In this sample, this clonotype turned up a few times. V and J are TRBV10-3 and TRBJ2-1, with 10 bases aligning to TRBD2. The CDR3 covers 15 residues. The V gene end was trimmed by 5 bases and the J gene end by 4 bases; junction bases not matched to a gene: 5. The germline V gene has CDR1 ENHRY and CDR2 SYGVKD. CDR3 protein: CAISPSGGPYNEQFF. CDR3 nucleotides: TGTGCCATCAGTCCTAGCGGGGGACCATACAATGAGCAGTTCTTC.

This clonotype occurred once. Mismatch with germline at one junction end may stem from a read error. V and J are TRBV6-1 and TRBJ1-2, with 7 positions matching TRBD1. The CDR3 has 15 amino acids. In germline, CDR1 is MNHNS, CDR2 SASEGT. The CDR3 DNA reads TGTGCCGGCAGTGATCCTCAGGGGGGATTTGGGGGCTACACCTTC. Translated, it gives CAGSDPQGGFGGYTF.

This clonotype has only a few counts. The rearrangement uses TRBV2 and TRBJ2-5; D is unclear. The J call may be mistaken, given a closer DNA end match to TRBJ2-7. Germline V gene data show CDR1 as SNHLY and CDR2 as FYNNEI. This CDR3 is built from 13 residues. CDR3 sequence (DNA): TGTGCCAGCAGCCAGACAAGTAATTACGAGCAGTACTTC. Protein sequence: CASSQTSNYEQYF.

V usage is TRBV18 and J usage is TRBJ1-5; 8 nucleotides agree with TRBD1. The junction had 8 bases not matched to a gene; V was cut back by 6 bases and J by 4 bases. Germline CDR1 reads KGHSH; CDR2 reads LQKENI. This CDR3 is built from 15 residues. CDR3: CASSGARDRNQPQHF. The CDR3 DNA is TGTGCCAGCTCCGGGGCTCGGGACAGGAATCAGCCCCAGCATTTT.

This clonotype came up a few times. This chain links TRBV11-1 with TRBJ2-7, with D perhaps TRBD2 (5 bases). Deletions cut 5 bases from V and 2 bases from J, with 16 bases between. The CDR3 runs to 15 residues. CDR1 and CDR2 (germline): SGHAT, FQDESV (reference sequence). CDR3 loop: CASSTMLALAYEQYF. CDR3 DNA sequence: TGTGCCAGCAGCACTATGCTAGCTCTAGCCTACGAGCAGTACTTC.

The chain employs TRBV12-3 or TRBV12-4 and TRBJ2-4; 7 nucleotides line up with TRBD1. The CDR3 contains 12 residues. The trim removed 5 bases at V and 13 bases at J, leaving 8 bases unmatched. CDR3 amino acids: CASSSSKTGQYF. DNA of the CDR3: TGTGCCAGCAGTAGTTCAAAGACAGGGCAGTACTTC.

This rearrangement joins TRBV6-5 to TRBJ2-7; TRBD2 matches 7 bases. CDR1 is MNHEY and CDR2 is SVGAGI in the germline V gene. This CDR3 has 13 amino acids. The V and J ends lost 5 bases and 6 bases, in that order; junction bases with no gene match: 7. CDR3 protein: CASSTGGGGEQYF. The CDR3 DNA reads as TGTGCCAGCAGTACGGGAGGCGGAGGCGAGCAGTACTTC.

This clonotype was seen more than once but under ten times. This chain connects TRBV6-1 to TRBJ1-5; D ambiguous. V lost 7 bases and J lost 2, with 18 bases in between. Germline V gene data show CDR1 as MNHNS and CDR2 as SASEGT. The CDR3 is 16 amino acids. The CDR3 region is CASTETSPKGNQPQHF. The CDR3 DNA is TGTGCCAGCACGGAAACTTCTCCTAAAGGCAATCAGCCCCAGCATTTT.